The rows below give T cell receptor beta chains drawn from one sample of a study of CXCR3-negative and CXCR3-positive naive CD8 T cells. TCRdb re-analyzed the 5' RACE reads; it lists each CDR3 protein once, without DNA. In total, the table holds 130,000 to 150,000 distinct CDR3 sequences. The sequencing sample was made of naive CXCR3+ CD8+ T cells from blood. The receptor set was obtained from a human donor in good health. Some clones in this sample may be carry-over from other donors' samples. Both conserved end residues are part of each CDR3.

j_gene	v_gene	CDR3aa
TRBJ2-2	TRBV11-2	CASSPTVWPGIFSGELFF
TRBJ2-7	TRBV28	CASIDSPSYEQYF
TRBJ2-1	TRBV7-9	CASSLGPASSSYNEQFF
TRBJ2-7	TRBV7-3	CASSLDPGDYEQYF
TRBJ1-2	TRBV29-1	CSVEERDREWRMGGYTF
TRBJ2-5	TRBV5-1	CASSLAPPNEARRGPEGTQYF
TRBJ2-5	TRBV30	CAWSSTRDIQQETQYF
TRBJ2-7	TRBV5-1	CASSPIGINMDEQYF
TRBJ1-1	TRBV6-2/TRBV6-3	CASSQDVQGSIVMNTEAFF
TRBJ1-1	TRBV10-3	CAISGTGPEAFF
TRBJ2-5	TRBV7-9	CASSEQETQYF
TRBJ2-7	TRBV10-1	CASSESASVYPYEQYF
TRBJ1-5	TRBV28	CASSPGFLPQHF
TRBJ2-7	TRBV5-5	CASSLGGLAYEQYF
TRBJ2-2	TRBV5-6	CASSLIRGDTGELFF
TRBJ1-1	TRBV7-9	CASSLQGHPEAFF
TRBJ2-2	TRBV20-1	CSARSPTSGDTGELFF
TRBJ2-7	TRBV7-9	CASSLSTASPSYEQYF
TRBJ2-3	TRBV28	CASSALRDTLTDTQYF
TRBJ1-1	TRBV7-9	CASSKGQVEDTEAFF
TRBJ1-2	TRBV29-1	CSGTGPHGYTF
TRBJ1-2	TRBV5-1	CASSPTLTDYGYTF
TRBJ1-1	TRBV20-1	CSALRGGFETEAFF
TRBJ1-1	TRBV12-3/TRBV12-4	CASSPGGLVEAFF
TRBJ2-3	TRBV5-1	CASSLPPQDTQYF
TRBJ2-7	TRBV4-3	CASSQDQDPNYEQYF
TRBJ1-1	TRBV7-6	CASSPRGRRSMNTEAFF
TRBJ1-1	TRBV7-3	CASSSQGPSEAFF